Listed here are 10 T cell receptor beta chains from one sample, sequenced in a study of OX40 agonist ivuxolimab in advanced cancers. Sequencing used immunoSEQ multiplex PCR; TCRdb keeps in-frame clones, though not all of them. This sample has more than 9,500 clones, with 75% to 90% found just once. Sample: CD4+ or CD8+ T cells sorted from blood, taken in a trial of the OX40 agonist ivuxolimab. All receptors derive from an adult with an advanced solid tumor such as melanoma, head and neck, liver or kidney cancer.

This clone was counted once. The genes are TRBV5-6 and TRBJ1-4, with TRBD1 as a possible D gene (5 bases). The length of the CDR3 is 14 residues. Germline assignment: CDR1 SGHDT and CDR2 YYEEEE. Trimming removed 0 bases at V and 4 bases at J, with 7 bases between. The CDR3 DNA sequence: TGTGCCAGCAGCTTGGAAGGGGATAATGAAAAACTGTTTTTT. This encodes CASSLEGDNEKLFF.

The chain carries TRBV7-9 and TRBJ1-4; D is unclear. The CDR3 has 14 residues. Trimming took off 5 bases at V and 7 bases at J, with 14 bases between the two ends. Germline assignment: CDR1 SEHNR and CDR2 FQNEAQ (reference sequence). CDR3 amino acids: CASSPPSVIEKLFF. The CDR3 DNA reads as TGTGCCAGCAGCCCGCCTTCGGTGATTGAAAAACTGTTTTTT.

The rearrangement uses TRBV10-3 and TRBJ1-5; 7 nucleotides align to TRBD1. Germline V gives CDR1 ENHRY, CDR2 SYGVKD. The CDR3 is 14 residues long. V gave up 5 bases and J gave up 4 bases; unmatched junction bases: 5. CDR3 sequence: CAISSDRANQPQHF. CDR3 DNA: TGTGCCATCAGTTCCGACAGGGCAAATCAGCCCCAGCATTTT.

The chain couples TRBV6-5 to TRBJ1-2; the D gene is possibly TRBD1 (5 bases). Trimming cost V 8 bases and J 10 bases, with 14 bases left between them. The germline V gene has CDR1 MNHEY and CDR2 SVGAGI. The CDR3 sequence is 11 residues long. CDR3 loop: CASQTGTHYTF. Here the CDR3 DNA reads TGTGCCAGCCAAACCGGGACTCACTACACCTTC.

This sequence joins TRBV2 and TRBJ2-5; D is undetermined. V gave up 8 bases and J gave up 1 base, with 11 bases separating them. This CDR3 has 13 amino acids. Germline V CDR1 and CDR2: SNHLY, FYNNEI. The CDR3 protein is CASRGTLQETQYF. The DNA for the CDR3 is TGTGCCAGCCGAGGTACTCTCCAAGAGACCCAGTACTTC.

The chain joins TRBV2 to TRBJ1-4; D is unclear. Trimming took 8 bases from V and 0 from J, leaving 4 bases between them. This CDR3 contains 12 residues. The germline gives CDR1 SNHLY, CDR2 FYNNEI. The CDR3 reads CASFTTNEKLFF. The CDR3 DNA is TGTGCCAGCTTTACAACTAATGAAAAACTGTTTTTT.

The V call is TRBV7-9, the J call TRBJ1-3, with TRBD1 identical over 7 bases. The V segment lost 6 bases and the J segment 0 bases; nucleotides outside the gene matches: 5. The CDR3 spans 15 residues. Per the germline V gene, CDR1 is SEHNR and CDR2 is FQNEAQ (reference sequence). Here the CDR3 DNA reads TGTGCCAGCAGAGGCGACAGGGCCTCTGGAAACACCATATATTTT. Protein product: CASRGDRASGNTIYF.

The rearrangement joins TRBV19 to TRBJ2-7; no clear D. V gave up 3 bases and J gave up 3 bases, with 18 bases separating them. This CDR3 contains 16 residues. The V gene's germline CDR1 is LNHDA and CDR2 SQIVND (reference sequence). CDR3 residues: CASSMSEFTDIYEQYF. DNA for the CDR3: TGTGCCAGTAGTATGTCGGAATTTACTGACATCTACGAGCAGTACTTC. The complete variable domain, with remaining parts taken from reference TRBV19 and TRBJ2-7, reads DGGITQSPKYLFRKEGQNVTLSCEQNLNHDAMYWYRQDPGQGLRLIYYSQIVNDFQKGDIAEGYSVSREKKESFPLTVTSAQKNPTAFYLCASSMSEFTDIYEQYFGPGTRLTVT.

The rearrangement links TRBV5-1 to TRBJ2-5; TRBD2 agrees at 14 bases. The CDR3 runs to 17 residues. Germline V gene lookup returns CDR1 SGHRS and CDR2 YFSETQ. Trimming cost V 3 bases and J 3 bases; bases outside gene matches: 7. In nucleotides, the CDR3 is TGCGCCAGCAGCTGGGGACTAGCGGGAGAAGGGGAAGAGACCCAGTACTTC. It specifies CASSWGLAGEGEETQYF.

This clone was detected a few times. This chain joins TRBV7-9 and TRBJ1-6; TRBD1 agrees at 8 bases. The germline CDR1 and CDR2 sequences are SEHNR and FQNEAQ (reference sequence). Germline trimming cut 5 bases from V and 7 bases from J; bases unmatched to any gene: 7. The CDR3 covers 15 residues. CDR3 nucleotide sequence: TGTGCCAGCAGCACACTGGACAGGGACAATTCACCCCTCCACTTT. It codes for CASSTLDRDNSPLHF.